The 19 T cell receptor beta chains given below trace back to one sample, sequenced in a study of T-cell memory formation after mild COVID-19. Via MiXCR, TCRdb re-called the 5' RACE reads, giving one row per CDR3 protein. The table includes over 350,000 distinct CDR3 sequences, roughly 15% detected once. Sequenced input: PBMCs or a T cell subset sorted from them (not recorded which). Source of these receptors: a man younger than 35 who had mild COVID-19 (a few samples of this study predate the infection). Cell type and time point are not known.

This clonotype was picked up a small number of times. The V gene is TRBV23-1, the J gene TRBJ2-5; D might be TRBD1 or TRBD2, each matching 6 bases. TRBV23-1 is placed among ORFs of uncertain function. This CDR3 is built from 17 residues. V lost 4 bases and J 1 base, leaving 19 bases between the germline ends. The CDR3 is CASSLWHREEPQETQYF. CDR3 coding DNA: TGCGCCAGCAGTCTCTGGCACAGGGAGGAACCCCAAGAGACCCAGTACTTC.

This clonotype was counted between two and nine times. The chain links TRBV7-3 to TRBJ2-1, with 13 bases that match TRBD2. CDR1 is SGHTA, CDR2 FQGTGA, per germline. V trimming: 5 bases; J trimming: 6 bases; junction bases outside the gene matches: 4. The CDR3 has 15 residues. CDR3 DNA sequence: TGTGCCAGCAGCCCGCGACTAGCGGGGGGCAATGAGCAGTTCTTC. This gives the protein CASSPRLAGGNEQFF. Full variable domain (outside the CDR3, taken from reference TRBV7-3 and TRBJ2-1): GAGVSQTPSNKVTEKGKYVELRCDPISGHTALYWYRQSLGQGPEFLIYFQGTGAADDSGLPNDRFFAVRPEGSVSTLKIQRTERGDSAVYLCASSPRLAGGNEQFFGPGTRLTVL.

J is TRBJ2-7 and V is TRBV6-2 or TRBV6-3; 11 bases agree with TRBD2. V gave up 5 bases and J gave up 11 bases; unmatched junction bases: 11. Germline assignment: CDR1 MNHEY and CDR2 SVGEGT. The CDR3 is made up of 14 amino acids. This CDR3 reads CASSQGLAVPSEYV. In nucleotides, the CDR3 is TGTGCCAGCAGTCAGGGACTAGCGGTACCTTCTGAGTACGTC.

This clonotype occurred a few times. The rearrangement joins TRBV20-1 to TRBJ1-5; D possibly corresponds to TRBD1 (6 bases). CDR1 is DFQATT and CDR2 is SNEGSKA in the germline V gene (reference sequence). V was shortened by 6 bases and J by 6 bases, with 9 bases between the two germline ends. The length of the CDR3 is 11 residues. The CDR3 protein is CSAGGSQPQHF. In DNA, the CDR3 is TGCAGTGCAGGGGGAAGTCAGCCCCAGCATTTT.

Written as DNA, the CDR3 is TGTGCCAGCAGCTCCCTGCGACTGGGGAAACTCGCGGAAGCTTTCTTT. Translating it yields CASSSLRLGKLAEAFF. The chain combines TRBV11-2 with TRBJ1-1; no firm D call. Germline V CDR1 and CDR2: SGHAT, FQNNGV. The ends were cut back, 4 bases at V and 8 bases at J, with 23 bases in the middle. The CDR3 has 16 amino acids.

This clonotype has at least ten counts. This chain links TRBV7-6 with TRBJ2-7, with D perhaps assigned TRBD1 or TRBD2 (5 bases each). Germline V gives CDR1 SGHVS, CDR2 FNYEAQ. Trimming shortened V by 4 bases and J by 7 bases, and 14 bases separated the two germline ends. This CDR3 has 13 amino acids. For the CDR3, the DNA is TGTGCCAGCAGCTCGGGGCCCCCAAGGGAGCAGTACTTC. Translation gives CASSSGPPREQYF.

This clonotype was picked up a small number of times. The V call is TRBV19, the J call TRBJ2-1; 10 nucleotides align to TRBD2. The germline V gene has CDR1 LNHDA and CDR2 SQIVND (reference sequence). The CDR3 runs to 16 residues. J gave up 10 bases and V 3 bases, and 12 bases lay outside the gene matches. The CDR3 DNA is TGTGCCAGTAGTATTGGGGGCCTAGCGGGAGCTCTGGAGCAGTTCTTC. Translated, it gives CASSIGGLAGALEQFF. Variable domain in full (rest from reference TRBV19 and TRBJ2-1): DGGITQSPKYLFRKEGQNVTLSCEQNLNHDAMYWYRQDPGQGLRLIYYSQIVNDFQKGDIAEGYSVSREKKESFPLTVTSAQKNPTAFYLCASSIGGLAGALEQFFGPGTRLTVL.

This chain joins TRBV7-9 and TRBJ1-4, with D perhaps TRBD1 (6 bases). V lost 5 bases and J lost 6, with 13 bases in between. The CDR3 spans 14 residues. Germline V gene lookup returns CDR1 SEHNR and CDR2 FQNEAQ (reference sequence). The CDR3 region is CASSLLAGDEKLFF. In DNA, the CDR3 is TGTGCCAGCAGCCTTCTCGCAGGGGATGAAAAACTGTTTTTT.

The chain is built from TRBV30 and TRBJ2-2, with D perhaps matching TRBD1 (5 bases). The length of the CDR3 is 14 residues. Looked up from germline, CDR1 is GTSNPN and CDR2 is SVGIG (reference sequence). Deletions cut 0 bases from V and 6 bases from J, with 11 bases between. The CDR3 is CAWSVRGLAGELFF. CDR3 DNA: TGTGCCTGGAGTGTAAGGGGTCTAGCCGGGGAGCTGTTTTTT.

The CDR3: CASSELAGSYEQYV. The CDR3 DNA reads as TGTGCCAGCAGTGAACTGGCGGGGTCCTACGAGCAGTACGTC. V gene TRBV6-1 combines with J gene TRBJ2-7; the D gene is possibly TRBD2 (6 bases). CDR1 is MNHNS, CDR2 SASEGT, per germline. Trimming pared 2 bases from V and 1 base from J, leaving 9 bases between. CDR3 length equals 14 residues.

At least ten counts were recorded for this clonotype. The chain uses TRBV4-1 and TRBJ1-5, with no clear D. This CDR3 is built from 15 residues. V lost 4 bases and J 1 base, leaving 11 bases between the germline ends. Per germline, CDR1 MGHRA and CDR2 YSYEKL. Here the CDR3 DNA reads TGCGCCAGCAGCCCCCGGGCGGTAAGCAATCAGCCCCAGCATTTT. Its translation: CASSPRAVSNQPQHF.

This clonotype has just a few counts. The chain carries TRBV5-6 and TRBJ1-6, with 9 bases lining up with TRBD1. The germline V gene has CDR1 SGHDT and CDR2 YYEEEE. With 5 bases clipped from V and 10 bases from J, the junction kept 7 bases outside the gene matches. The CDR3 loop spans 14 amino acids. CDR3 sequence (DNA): TGTGCCAGCAGGGAACAGGGGGCCAACTCACCCCTCCACTTT. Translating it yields CASREQGANSPLHF.

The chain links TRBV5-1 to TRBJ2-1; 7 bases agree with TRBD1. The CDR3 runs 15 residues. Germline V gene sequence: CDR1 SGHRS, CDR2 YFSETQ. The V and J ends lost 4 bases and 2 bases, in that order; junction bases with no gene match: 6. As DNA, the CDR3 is TGCGCCAGCAGCACTCGACAGGGCCCCTACAATGAGCAGTTCTTC. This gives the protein CASSTRQGPYNEQFF.

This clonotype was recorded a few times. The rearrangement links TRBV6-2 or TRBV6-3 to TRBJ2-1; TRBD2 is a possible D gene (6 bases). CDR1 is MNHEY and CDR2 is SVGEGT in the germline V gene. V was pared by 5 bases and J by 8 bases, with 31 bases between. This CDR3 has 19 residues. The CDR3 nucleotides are TGTGCCAGCAGTCGAATAGAGAACTCGCCTAGGAGGAGGGGCGATGAGCAGTTCTTC. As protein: CASSRIENSPRRRGDEQFF.

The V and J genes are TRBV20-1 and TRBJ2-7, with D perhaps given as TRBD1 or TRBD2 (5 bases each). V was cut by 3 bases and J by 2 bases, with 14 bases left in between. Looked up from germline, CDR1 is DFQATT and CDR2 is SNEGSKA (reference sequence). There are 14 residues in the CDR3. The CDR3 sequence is CSASASGTTYEQYF. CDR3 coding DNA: TGCAGTGCTAGCGCCTCCGGGACCACCTACGAGCAGTACTTC.

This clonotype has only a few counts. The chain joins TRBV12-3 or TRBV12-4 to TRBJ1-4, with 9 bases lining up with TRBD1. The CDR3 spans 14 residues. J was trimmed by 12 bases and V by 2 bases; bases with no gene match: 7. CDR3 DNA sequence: TGTGCCAGCAGTTTACGAGGACAGGGGCATGAACTGTTTTTT. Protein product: CASSLRGQGHELFF.

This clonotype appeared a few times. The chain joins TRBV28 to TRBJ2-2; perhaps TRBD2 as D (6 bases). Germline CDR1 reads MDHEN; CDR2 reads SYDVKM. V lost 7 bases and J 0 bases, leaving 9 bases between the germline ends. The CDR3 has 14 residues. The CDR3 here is CASTGGTNTGELFF. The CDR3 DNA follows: TGTGCCAGCACCGGAGGGACGAACACCGGGGAGCTGTTTTTT.

The CDR3 DNA sequence: TGTGCCACCAGCAGAGATTGGGGCGGGAAAGACTACAATGAGCAGTTCTTC. It is translated as CATSRDWGGKDYNEQFF. The chain joins TRBV15 to TRBJ2-1; perhaps TRBD2 as D (6 bases). V gave up 0 bases and J gave up 3 bases, with 15 bases separating them. The CDR3 loop spans 17 amino acids. The germline gives CDR1 LNHNV, CDR2 YYDKDF (reference sequence).

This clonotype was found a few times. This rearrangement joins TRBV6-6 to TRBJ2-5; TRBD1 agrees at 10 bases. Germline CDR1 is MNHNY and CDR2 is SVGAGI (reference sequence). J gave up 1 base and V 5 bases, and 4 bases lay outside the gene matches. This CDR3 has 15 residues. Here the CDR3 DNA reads TGTGCCAGCAGTAACCGGGACAGGGGCCAAGAGACCCAGTACTTC. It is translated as CASSNRDRGQETQYF.